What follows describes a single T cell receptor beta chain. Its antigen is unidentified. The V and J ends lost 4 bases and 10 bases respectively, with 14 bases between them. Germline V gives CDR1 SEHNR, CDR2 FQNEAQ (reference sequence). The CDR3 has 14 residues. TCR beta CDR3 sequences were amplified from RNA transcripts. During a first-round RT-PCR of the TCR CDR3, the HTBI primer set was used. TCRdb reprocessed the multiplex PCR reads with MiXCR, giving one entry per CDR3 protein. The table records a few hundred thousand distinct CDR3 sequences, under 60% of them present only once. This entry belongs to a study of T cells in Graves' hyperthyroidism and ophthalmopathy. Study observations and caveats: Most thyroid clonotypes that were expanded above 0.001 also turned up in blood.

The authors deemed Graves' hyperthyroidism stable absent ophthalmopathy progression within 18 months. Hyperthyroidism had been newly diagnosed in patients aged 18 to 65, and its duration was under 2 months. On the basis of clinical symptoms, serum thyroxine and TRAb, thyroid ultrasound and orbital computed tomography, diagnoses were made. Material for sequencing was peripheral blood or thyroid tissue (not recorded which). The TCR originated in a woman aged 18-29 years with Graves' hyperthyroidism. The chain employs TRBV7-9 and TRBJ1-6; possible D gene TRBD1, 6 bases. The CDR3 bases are TGTGCCAGCAGCTCCGGGGGCGCAGGGTCACCCCTCCACTTT. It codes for CASSSGGAGSPLHF.